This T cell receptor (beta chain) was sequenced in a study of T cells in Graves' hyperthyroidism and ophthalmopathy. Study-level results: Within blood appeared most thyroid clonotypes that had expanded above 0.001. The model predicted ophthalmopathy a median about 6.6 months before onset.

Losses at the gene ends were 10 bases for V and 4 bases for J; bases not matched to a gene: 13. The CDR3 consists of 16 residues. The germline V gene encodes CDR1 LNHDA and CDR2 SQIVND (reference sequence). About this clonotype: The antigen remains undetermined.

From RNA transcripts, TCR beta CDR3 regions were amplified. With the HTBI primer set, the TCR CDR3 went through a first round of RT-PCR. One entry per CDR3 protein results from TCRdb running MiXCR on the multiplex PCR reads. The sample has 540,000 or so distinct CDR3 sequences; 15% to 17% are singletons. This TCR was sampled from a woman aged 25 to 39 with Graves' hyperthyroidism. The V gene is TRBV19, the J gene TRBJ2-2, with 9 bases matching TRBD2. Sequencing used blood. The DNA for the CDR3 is TGTGCCACCTCAACCCCCGCGGGAGGGAGCACCGGGGAGCTGTTTTTT. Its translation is CATSTPAGGSTGELFF. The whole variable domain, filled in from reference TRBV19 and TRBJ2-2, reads DGGITQSPKYLFRKEGQNVTLSCEQNLNHDAMYWYRQDPGQGLRLIYYSQIVNDFQKGDIAEGYSVSREKKESFPLTVTSAQKNPTAFYLCATSTPAGGSTGELFFGEGSRLTVL.